This T cell receptor (beta chain) was sequenced during a study of T cells after somatic rescue of genetic block. Germline lookup yields CDR1 GTSNPN and CDR2 SVGIG (reference sequence). This CDR3 contains 11 residues. V lost 1 base and J lost 5, with 4 bases in between. Sequencing was performed with immunoSEQ multiplex PCR; in TCRdb, only in-frame clones are kept and a portion is missing. This table has 55,000 to 70,000 clones, under 95% appearing once. Sequenced material: peripheral blood mononuclear cells (PBMCs). The chain has TRBV30 and TRBJ2-3; D uncertain. The clonotype was recovered from a man aged 35 to 55. The CDR3 region is CAWSARDTQYF. CDR3 DNA: TGTGCCTGGAGTGCTAGAGATACGCAGTATTTT. The variable domain in full, completed from reference TRBV30 and TRBJ2-3, reads SQTIHQWPATLVQPVGSPLSLECTVEGTSNPNLYWYRQAAGRGLQLLFYSVGIGQISSEVPQNLSASRPQDRQFILSSKKLLLSDSGFYLCAWSARDTQYFGPGTRLTVL.